A selection of T cell receptor beta chains follows, all from one sample in a study of cytomegalovirus exposure and HLA in healthy donors. Profiled with immunoSEQ multiplex PCR; TCRdb holds only in-frame clones, not every one. The sample comprises approximately 220,000 clones, about nine tenths of which are singletons, and about 0.95% rests with the top ten. Material for sequencing was PBMCs. These receptors were taken from a woman aged 18-29 years in good health and CMV-seronegative. CDR3s include the opening cysteine and the closing phenylalanine or tryptophan. Fields, in order: D gene, J gene, V gene, clone size, CDR3 DNA, CDR3 protein. A D gene is named only where the DNA matches it firmly. Expanded clones are given a class, and other clones once, few, many or no size at all.

>NA|TRBJ1-2|TRBV20-1|NA
TGCAGTGCAACAGGGTTCTATGGCTACACCTTC
CSATGFYGYTF
>TRBD1|TRBJ1-2|TRBV5-1|NA
TGCGCCAGCAGCTTCGCACAGGGGGATGGCTACACCTTC
CASSFAQGDGYTF
>TRBD2|TRBJ2-3|TRBV11-3|NA
TGTGCCAGCAGCTTTGGACTAGCGGGAGGGCCGGGCACAGATACGCAGTATTTT
CASSFGLAGGPGTDTQYF
>NA|TRBJ1-5|TRBV28|once
TGTGCCAGCAGTTCGGGGGGGCCTAGCAATCAGCCCCAGCATTTT
CASSSGGPSNQPQHF
>TRBD1|TRBJ1-1|TRBV5-4|NA
TGTGCCAGCAGCGCGCCACGGACAGGGGACGGTGAAGCTTTCTTT
CASSAPRTGDGEAFF
>NA|TRBJ1-1|TRBV6-5|NA
TGTGCCAGCAGTTTCTTCCCTATTGTTCAGCGGACTGAAGCTTTCTTT
CASSFFPIVQRTEAFF
>TRBD1|TRBJ2-7|TRBV5-1|NA
TGCGCCAGCAGCGCGGGACAGGGTTCCTACGAGCAGTACTTC
CASSAGQGSYEQYF
>NA|TRBJ2-7|TRBV15|NA
TGTGCCACCCAGGAACTCGGGATCCCCTACGAGCAGTACTTC
CATQELGIPYEQYF
>TRBD1|TRBJ1-2|TRBV30|NA
TGTGCCTGGTTATCTCCCGGGACAGGGGAAAACTATGGCTACACCTTC
CAWLSPGTGENYGYTF
>TRBD2|TRBJ2-3|TRBV6-4|NA
TGTGCCAGCAGTGATAGAGCGGGGAGCACAGATACGCAGTATTTT
CASSDRAGSTDTQYF
>TRBD1|TRBJ1-2|TRBV5-1|NA
TGCGCCAGCAGCTTGGTTACTCCAGGGGGAAATGGCTACACCTTC
CASSLVTPGGNGYTF
>NA|TRBJ1-2|TRBV6-5|few
TGTGCCAGCAGTGCCGGACAGTTCGGCTACACCTTC
CASSAGQFGYTF
>NA|TRBJ1-2|TRBV29-1|NA
TGCAGCGTTGATGGGTGGGAGGGCAACTATGGCTACACCTTC
CSVDGWEGNYGYTF
>TRBD1|TRBJ1-3|TRBV29-1|NA
TGCAGCGCCCTAGGACAGGGTGGAAACACCATATATTTT
CSALGQGGNTIYF
>TRBD1|TRBJ2-7|TRBV28|NA
TGTGCCAGCAGTAACATCCTCGGGACAGGGCCCCCCTACGAGCAGTACTTC
CASSNILGTGPPYEQYF
>TRBD1|TRBJ2-2|TRBV4-1|NA
TGCGCCAGCAGCCTATCACACAGGGGGGTGAGGGAGCTGTTTTTT
CASSLSHRGVRELFF
>NA|TRBJ1-1|TRBV6-5|NA
TGTGCCAGCAGTCGTACAGGGAGCGAAGCTTTCTTT
CASSRTGSEAFF
>NA|TRBJ1-4|TRBV5-5|once
TGTGCCAGCAGCTTAGTTCGTTTGACAGCCCTTAATGAAAAACTGTTTTTT
CASSLVRLTALNEKLFF
>TRBD2|TRBJ2-2|TRBV5-1|NA
TGCGCCAGCAGCTTGGAGCCTAGCGGGAGGGACACCGGGGAGCTGTTTTTT
CASSLEPSGRDTGELFF
>TRBD1|TRBJ1-1|TRBV28|NA
TGTGCCAGCAGCAATGGGGACAGGCCAACTGAAGCTTTCTTT
CASSNGDRPTEAFF
>TRBD2|TRBJ2-3|TRBV7-3|once
TGTGCCAGCAGCTTATGGACTAGCGGGATGGGCACAGATACGCAGTATTTT
CASSLWTSGMGTDTQYF
>NA|TRBJ2-1|TRBV5-1|once
TGCGCCAGCAGCCGTCCATTGCCAGCGGAAGTTTATGAGCAGTTCTTC
CASSRPLPAEVYEQFF
>NA|TRBJ2-7|TRBV6-1|NA
TGTGCCAGCACCCGGGGGACGGAACTCTACGAGCAGTACTTC
CASTRGTELYEQYF
>TRBD2|TRBJ2-4|TRBV2|NA
TGTGCCAGCAGTGGAGGGCTAGCGGGAGGTGGTAGAAACATTCAGTACTTC
CASSGGLAGGGRNIQYF
>NA|TRBJ1-1|TRBV11-2|NA
TGTGCCAGCGGACAACTTCTTGGGCTCGACACTGAAGCTTTCTTT
CASGQLLGLDTEAFF
>NA|TRBJ1-2|TRBV9|once
TGTGCCAGCAGCGTAACCCTACAGGGCAACTATGGCTACACCTTC
CASSVTLQGNYGYTF
>NA|TRBJ1-2|TRBV27|NA
TGTGCCAGCAGTCCCGACGGGGTTAACTATGGCTACACCTTC
CASSPDGVNYGYTF
>TRBD2|TRBJ2-1|TRBV11-3|NA
TGTGCCAGCAGCTTGAGCGGGACGGGGCACAATGAGCAGTTCTTC
CASSLSGTGHNEQFF
>NA|TRBJ2-7|TRBV18|NA
TGTGCCAGCTCACCACCGGGCAGCGGCGAGCAGTACTTC
CASSPPGSGEQYF
>NA|TRBJ2-1|TRBV14|NA
TGTGCCAGCAGCCGAGGCCTCGGAACGCTCGTCGACAATGAGCAGTTCTTC
CASSRGLGTLVDNEQFF
>TRBD2|TRBJ2-3|TRBV28|NA
TGTGCCAGCAGTTTTTCGGGAGGGTCAGATACGCAGTATTTT
CASSFSGGSDTQYF
>NA|TRBJ2-3|TRBV7-8|NA
TGTGCCAGCAGCATGACCCAGGGCGCAGATACGCAGTATTTT
CASSMTQGADTQYF
>TRBD1|TRBJ1-5|TRBV5-6|NA
TGTGCCAGCAGCCTTCAAGGGACAGACAATCAGCCCCAGCATTTT
CASSLQGTDNQPQHF
>NA|TRBJ1-1|TRBV5-1|NA
TGCGCCAGCAGCTTGGTGCGGGGGGGGCAAAACACTGAAGCTTTCTTT
CASSLVRGGQNTEAFF
>NA|TRBJ1-1|TRBV2|NA
TGTGCCAGCAAAACGACAGGGAACACTGAAGCTTTCTTT
CASKTTGNTEAFF
>TRBD1|TRBJ1-1|TRBV10-3|few
TGTGCCATCAGCGCCGGGACAGTGAACACTGAAGCTTTCTTT
CAISAGTVNTEAFF
>NA|TRBJ2-3|TRBV5-6|NA
TGTGCCAGCAGCTTGGTAGCCACTCGGCTCACAGATACGCAGTATTTT
CASSLVATRLTDTQYF
>NA|TRBJ2-2|TRBV5-1|NA
TGCGCCAGCAGCAGAGAACTTAGCGGGAACACCGGGGAGCTGTTTTTT
CASSRELSGNTGELFF
>NA|TRBJ1-1|TRBV7-8|NA
TGTGCCAGCAGCCCGTCGGGGAGGAACACTGAAGCTTTCTTT
CASSPSGRNTEAFF
>NA|TRBJ1-1|TRBV6-5|NA
TGTGCCAGCAGTTACGCGAGCAGGGGCATGAACACTGAAGCTTTCTTT
CASSYASRGMNTEAFF
>TRBD1|TRBJ2-7|TRBV27|NA
TGTGCCAGCATCTTTAGAGGGACAGGGGGCTACGAGCAGTACTTC
CASIFRGTGGYEQYF
>TRBD2|TRBJ2-2|TRBV10-3|NA
TGTGCCATCAGTGGGGGGGGACTAGCGGGAGCGGGCACCGGGGAGCTGTTTTTT
CAISGGGLAGAGTGELFF
>TRBD1|TRBJ2-7|TRBV6-1|NA
TGTGCCAGCAGTGCGACAGGGTCCTACGAGCAGTACTTC
CASSATGSYEQYF
>TRBD2|TRBJ2-7|TRBV7-3|NA
TGTGCCAGCAGCTTTCTAGCGGGAGACTCCTACGAGCAGTACTTC
CASSFLAGDSYEQYF
>TRBD2|TRBJ2-7|TRBV18|few
TGTGCCAGCTCACCAATAGCGGGAGGGATTGACTTC
CASSPIAGGIDF
>TRBD1|TRBJ1-5|TRBV4-1|NA
TGCGCCAGCAGCCAAGAGGGGACAGTCAGAATCCAGCCCCAGCATTTT
CASSQEGTVRIQPQHF